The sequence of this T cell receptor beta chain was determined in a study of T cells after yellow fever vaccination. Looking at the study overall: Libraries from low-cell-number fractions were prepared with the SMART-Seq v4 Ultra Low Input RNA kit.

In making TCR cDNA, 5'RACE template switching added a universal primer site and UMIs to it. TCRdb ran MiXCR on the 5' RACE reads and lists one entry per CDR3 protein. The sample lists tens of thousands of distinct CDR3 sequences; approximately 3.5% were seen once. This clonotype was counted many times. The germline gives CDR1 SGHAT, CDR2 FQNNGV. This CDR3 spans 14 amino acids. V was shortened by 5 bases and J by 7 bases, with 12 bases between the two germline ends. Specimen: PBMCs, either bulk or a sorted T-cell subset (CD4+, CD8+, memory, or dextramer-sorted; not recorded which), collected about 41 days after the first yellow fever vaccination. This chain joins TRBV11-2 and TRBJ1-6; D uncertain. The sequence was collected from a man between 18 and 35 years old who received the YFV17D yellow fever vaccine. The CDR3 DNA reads TGTGCCAGCAGCCCCGGACCCGGCAATTCACCCCTCCACTTT. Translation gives CASSPGPGNSPLHF.